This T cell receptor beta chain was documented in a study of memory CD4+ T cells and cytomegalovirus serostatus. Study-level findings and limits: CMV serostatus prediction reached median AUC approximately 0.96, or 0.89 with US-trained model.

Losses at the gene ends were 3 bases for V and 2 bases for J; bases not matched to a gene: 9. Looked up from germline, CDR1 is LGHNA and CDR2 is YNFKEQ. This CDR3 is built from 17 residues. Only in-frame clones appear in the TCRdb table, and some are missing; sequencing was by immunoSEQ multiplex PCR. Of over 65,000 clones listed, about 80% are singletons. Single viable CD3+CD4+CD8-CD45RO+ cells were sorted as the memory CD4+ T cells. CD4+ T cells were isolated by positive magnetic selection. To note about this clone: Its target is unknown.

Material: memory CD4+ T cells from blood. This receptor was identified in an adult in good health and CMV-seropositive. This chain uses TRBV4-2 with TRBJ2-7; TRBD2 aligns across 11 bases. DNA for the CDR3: TGTGCCAGCAGCCAGCTCCTAGCGGGAGGACTTGCCTACGAGCAGTACTTC. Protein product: CASSQLLAGGLAYEQYF.